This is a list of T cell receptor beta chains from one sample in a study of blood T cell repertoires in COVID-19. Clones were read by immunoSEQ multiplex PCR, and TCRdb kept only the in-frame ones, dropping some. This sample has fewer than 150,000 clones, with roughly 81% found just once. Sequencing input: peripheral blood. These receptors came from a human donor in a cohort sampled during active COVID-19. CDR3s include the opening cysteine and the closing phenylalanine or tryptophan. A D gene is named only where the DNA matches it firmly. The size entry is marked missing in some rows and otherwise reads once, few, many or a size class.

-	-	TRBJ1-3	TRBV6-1	CASSANPGVSGNTIYF	TGTGCCAGCAGTGCGAATCCCGGGGTCTCTGGAAACACCATATATTTT
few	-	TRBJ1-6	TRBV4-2	CASSQDWVTGSPLHF	TGTGCCAGCAGCCAAGATTGGGTGACGGGATCACCCCTCCACTTT
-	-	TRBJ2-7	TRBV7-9	CAILAGAVSYEQYF	TGTGCCATCCTGGCGGGGGCGGTCTCCTACGAGCAGTACTTC
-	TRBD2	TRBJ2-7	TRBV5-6	CASSSVLASGGAGRYEQYF	TGTGCCAGCAGCAGCGTTCTGGCTAGCGGGGGGGCTGGTCGTTACGAGCAGTACTTC
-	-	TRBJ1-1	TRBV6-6	CASSYSPVNTEAFF	TGTGCCAGCAGTTACTCGCCGGTTAACACTGAAGCTTTCTTT
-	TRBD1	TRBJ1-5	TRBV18	CASSPGTGGNQPQHF	TGTGCCAGCTCACCAGGGACAGGGGGGAATCAGCCCCAGCATTTT
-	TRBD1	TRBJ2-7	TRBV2	CASSVGLTGGSYEQYF	TGTGCCAGCAGTGTGGGACTGACAGGGGGCTCCTACGAGCAGTACTTC
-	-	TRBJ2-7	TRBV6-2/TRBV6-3	CASSNKRDTPYEQYF	TGTGCCAGCAGTAATAAACGGGACACGCCCTACGAGCAGTACTTC
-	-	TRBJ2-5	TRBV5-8	CASSSPGARGETQYF	TGTGCCAGCAGCTCCCCGGGCGCTAGGGGAGAGACCCAGTACTTC
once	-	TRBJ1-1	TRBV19	CASTLGEGLGTEAFF	TGTGCCAGTACCCTAGGGGAAGGTTTGGGCACTGAAGCTTTCTTT
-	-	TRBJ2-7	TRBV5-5	CASSLMGDFSYEQYF	TGTGCCAGCAGCTTGATGGGGGACTTCTCCTACGAGCAGTACTTC
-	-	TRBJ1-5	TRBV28	CASSLYGRGNQPQHF	TGTGCCAGCAGTTTATATGGTAGAGGCAATCAGCCCCAGCATTTT
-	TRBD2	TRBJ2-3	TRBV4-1	CASSHLSGSSTDTQYF	TGCGCCAGCAGCCACCTTAGCGGGTCCTCCACAGATACGCAGTATTTT
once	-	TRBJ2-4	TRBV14	CASSHNRQGKNIQYF	TGTGCCAGCAGCCATAACCGGCAGGGGAAAAACATTCAGTACTTC
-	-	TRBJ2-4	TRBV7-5	CARSLVLQRTSKNIQYF	TGTGCCAGAAGCTTAGTTTTACAGAGGACTTCCAAAAACATTCAGTACTTC
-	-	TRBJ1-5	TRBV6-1	CASSERRVNQPQHF	TGTGCCAGCAGTGAAAGACGGGTCAATCAGCCCCAGCATTTT
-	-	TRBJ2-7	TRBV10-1	CASSPSIGASSRPYEQYF	TGCGCCAGCAGTCCTTCTATTGGGGCTTCAAGCAGGCCCTACGAGCAGTACTTC
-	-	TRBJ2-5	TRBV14	CASSQDWGSPQETQYF	TGTGCCAGCAGCCAAGATTGGGGCTCCCCCCAAGAGACCCAGTACTTC
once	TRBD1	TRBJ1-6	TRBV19	CATSLDRRNSPLHF	TGTGCCACATCTTTGGACAGGCGTAATTCACCCCTCCACTTT
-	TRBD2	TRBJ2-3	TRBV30	CAWRLAGAGDTQYF	TGTGCCTGGAGACTAGCGGGGGCGGGGGATACGCAGTATTTT
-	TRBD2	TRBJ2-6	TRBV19	CASSIGGGAGANVLTF	TGTGCCAGTAGTATAGGGGGGGGAGCTGGGGCCAACGTCCTGACTTTC
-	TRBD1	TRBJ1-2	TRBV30	CAYATGVDYGYTF	TGTGCCTACGCGACAGGGGTAGACTATGGCTACACCTTC
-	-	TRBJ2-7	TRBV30	CAWSGQGYEQYF	TGTGCCTGGAGTGGGCAGGGCTACGAGCAGTACTTC
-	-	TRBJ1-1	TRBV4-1	CASSQPEGNTEAFF	TGCGCCAGCAGCCAACCGGAGGGTAACACTGAAGCTTTCTTT
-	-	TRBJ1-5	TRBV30	CAWSVTRPSNQPQHF	TGTGCCTGGAGTGTAACGCGGCCTAGCAATCAGCCCCAGCATTTT
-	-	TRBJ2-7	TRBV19	CASSVQGTPYEQYF	TGTGCCAGTAGTGTACAGGGAACCCCCTACGAGCAGTACTTC
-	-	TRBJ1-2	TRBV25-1	CASSDGGFDYGYTF	TGTGCCAGCAGTGATGGGGGGTTCGACTATGGCTACACCTTC
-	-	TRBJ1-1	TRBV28	CASSLTGGTAFF	TGTGCCAGCAGTTTAACGGGGGGCACGGCTTTCTTT
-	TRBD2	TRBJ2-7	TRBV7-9	CASSPRRGRGTDEQYF	TGTGCCAGCAGCCCCCGCCGGGGGAGGGGAACAGACGAGCAGTACTTC
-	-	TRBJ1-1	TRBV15	CATSRGRTEAFF	TGTGCCACCAGCAGAGGGAGGACTGAAGCTTTCTTT
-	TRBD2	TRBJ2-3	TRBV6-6	CASSPGGATDTQYF	TGTGCCAGCAGTCCCGGGGGGGCCACAGATACGCAGTATTTT
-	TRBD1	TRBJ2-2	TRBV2	CVSSAVVVQGGPGELFF	TGTGTCAGCAGTGCGGTGGTGGTACAGGGGGGCCCCGGGGAGCTGTTTTTT
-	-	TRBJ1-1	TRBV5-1	CASSYAVGNTEAFF	TGCGCCAGCAGCTATGCCGTCGGGAACACTGAAGCTTTCTTT
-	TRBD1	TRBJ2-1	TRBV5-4	CASSLWTGGKNEQFF	TGTGCCAGCAGCTTGTGGACAGGGGGTAAAAATGAGCAGTTCTTC
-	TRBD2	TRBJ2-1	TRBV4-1	CASSPGTSGGVNEQFF	TGCGCCAGCAGCCCTGGGACTAGCGGGGGGGTCAATGAGCAGTTCTTC
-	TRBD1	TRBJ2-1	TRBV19	CASRPGQLSYNEQFF	TGTGCCAGTAGACCGGGACAGCTCTCCTACAATGAGCAGTTCTTC
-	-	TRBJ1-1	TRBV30	CAWSVYAAPTEAFF	TGTGCCTGGAGTGTATACGCCGCGCCCACTGAAGCTTTCTTT
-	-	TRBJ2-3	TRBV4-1	CASSQAGWNTQYF	TGCGCCAGCAGCCAAGCAGGATGGAATACGCAGTATTTT
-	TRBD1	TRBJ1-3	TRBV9	CASSVEKGQGVTGNTIYF	TGTGCCAGCAGCGTAGAAAAGGGACAGGGGGTAACTGGAAACACCATATATTTT
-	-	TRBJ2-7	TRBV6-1	CASSEVGPSYEQYF	TGTGCCAGCAGTGAAGTTGGCCCGTCCTACGAGCAGTACTTC
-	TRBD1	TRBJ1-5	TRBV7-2	CASSPRTGDQPQHF	TGTGCCAGCAGCCCCCGGACAGGGGATCAGCCCCAGCATTTT
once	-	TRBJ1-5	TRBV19	CASSISPFSNQPQHF	TGTGCCAGTAGTATCTCCCCTTTTAGCAATCAGCCCCAGCATTTT
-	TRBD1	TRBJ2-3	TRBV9	CASSPRTGSTSTDTQYF	TGTGCCAGCAGCCCGCGGACAGGATCCACTAGCACAGATACGCAGTATTTT
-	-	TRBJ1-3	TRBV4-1	CASSLGASGNTIYF	TGCGCCAGCAGCTTGGGGGCGAGTGGAAACACCATATATTTT
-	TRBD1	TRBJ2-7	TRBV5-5	CASSLAGTVYEQYF	TGTGCCAGCAGCTTGGCCGGGACAGTCTACGAGCAGTACTTC
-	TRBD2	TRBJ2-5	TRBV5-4	CASSLREGERETQYF	TGTGCCAGCAGCTTGCGGGAGGGGGAGAGAGAGACCCAGTACTTC
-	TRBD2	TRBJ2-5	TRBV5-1	CASSPAGGARETQYF	TGCGCCAGCAGCCCGGCGGGGGGTGCACGAGAGACCCAGTACTTC
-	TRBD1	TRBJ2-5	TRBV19	CASSWAGTGAETQYF	TGTGCCAGTAGCTGGGCCGGGACAGGGGCAGAGACCCAGTACTTC
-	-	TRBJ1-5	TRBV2	CASIGASNQPQHF	TGTGCCAGCATTGGGGCTAGCAATCAGCCCCAGCATTTT
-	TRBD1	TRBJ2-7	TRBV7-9	CASSQSGQAYEQYF	TGTGCCAGCAGCCAGTCGGGACAGGCCTACGAGCAGTACTTC
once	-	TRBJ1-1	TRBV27	CASSLWAGVTNTEAFF	TGTGCCAGCAGTTTGTGGGCAGGGGTGACGAACACTGAAGCTTTCTTT
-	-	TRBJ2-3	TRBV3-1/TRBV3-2	CASSQALAAYGDTQYF	TGTGCCAGCAGCCAAGCCTTAGCGGCCTACGGAGATACGCAGTATTTT
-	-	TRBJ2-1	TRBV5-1	CASMGLANEQFF	TGCGCCAGCATGGGCCTCGCAAATGAGCAGTTCTTC
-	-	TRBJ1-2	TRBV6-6	CASRDSATTNYGYTF	TGTGCCAGCAGGGACAGCGCCACGACAAACTATGGCTACACCTTC